Shown below are 29 T cell receptor beta chains from a single sample sequenced in a study of cytomegalovirus exposure and HLA in healthy donors (dated by TCRdb to the late 2010s). Library construction relied on the immunoSEQ multiplex PCR assay. The multiplex PCR relied on a mix of 60 forward primers for TCR Vbeta segments and 13 reverse primers for TCR Jbeta segments. TCRdb provides this immuneACCESS table in a form limited to in-frame rearrangements. Some clones are lacking; in checked studies, under half of them reflect an unresolved V gene, and why the rest are absent is not known. The sample table lists roughly 160,000 clones, over 75% of them with a count of one. The ten most abundant clones make up 7.5% to 10% of the sample. Sequencing input: PBMCs. The receptors originated from a man aged 18 to 29 in good health and CMV-seropositive.

This clone was detected once. The junction shows a germline mismatch at one end, possibly a read error. The gene calls are TRBV6-1 and TRBJ2-6, with D possibly being TRBD1 (5 bases). CDR3 size: 14 residues. Looked up from germline, CDR1 is MNHNS and CDR2 is SASEGT. CDR3 sequence: CASTDSPGTNVLTF. CDR3 in DNA: TGTGCCAGCACCGACAGTCCTGGGACCAACGTCCTGACTTTC.

The rearrangement links TRBV6-1 to TRBJ2-2, with D perhaps TRBD2 (5 bases). This CDR3 spans 15 amino acids. CDR1 and CDR2 from the germline V gene are MNHNS and SASEGT. Trimming removed 0 bases at V and 7 bases at J, with 12 bases between. CDR3 loop: CASSEAGLALGELFF. The CDR3 coding sequence is TGTGCCAGCAGTGAAGCGGGTCTAGCCCTCGGGGAGCTGTTTTTT.

CDR3 in DNA: TGTGCCAGCGGACAGGGCGCCCCCGGGGAGCTGTTTTTT. Protein product: CASGQGAPGELFF. V usage is TRBV7-6 and J usage is TRBJ2-2, with 8 positions matching TRBD1. Germline CDR1 SGHVS, CDR2 FNYEAQ. The trim removed 8 bases at V and 6 bases at J, leaving 5 bases unmatched. The CDR3 consists of 13 residues.

The chain is built from TRBV12-1 and TRBJ2-7; the listed D gene, TRBD2, was not tested against the DNA. TRBV12-1 is deemed a pseudogene. CDR3 length: 16 residues. The CDR3: CASSSPGVAPFYEQYF. CDR3 nucleotide sequence: TGTGCCAGCAGCTCCCCGGGAGTAGCTCCCTTCTACGAGCAGTACTTC.

V gene TRBV6-1 combines with J gene TRBJ1-5, with 7 bases matching TRBD1. V shed 8 bases, J shed 2 bases, and the junction held 9 bases outside the gene matches. In germline, CDR1 is MNHNS, CDR2 SASEGT. The CDR3 length is 15 residues. The CDR3 DNA reads TGTGCCAGCCACTTCGGGACAGTAGGCAATCAGCCCCAGCATTTT. Translation: CASHFGTVGNQPQHF.

This clone appeared a single time. The J gene is TRBJ2-3, the V gene TRBV25-1; a possible D gene is TRBD2 (6 bases). The ends were cut back, 1 base at V and 1 base at J, with 12 bases in the middle. The CDR3 totals 16 residues. Germline-derived CDR1 and CDR2 are MGHDK and SYGVNS. CDR3 residues: CASSESTRAGTDTQYF. Written as DNA, the CDR3 is TGTGCCAGCAGTGAATCGACTAGAGCGGGCACAGATACGCAGTATTTT.

V usage is TRBV25-1 and J usage is TRBJ2-2, with 10 bases lining up with TRBD2. This CDR3 spans 16 amino acids. V lost 8 bases and J lost 0; bases outside the gene matches: 6. Germline assignment: CDR1 MGHDK and CDR2 SYGVNS. The CDR3 sequence: CASAPSGGPNTGELFF. The CDR3 DNA reads TGTGCCAGCGCTCCTAGCGGGGGCCCGAACACCGGGGAGCTGTTTTTT.

The chain couples TRBV10-2 to TRBJ2-7; possible D gene TRBD1, 6 bases. Trimming took 7 bases from V and 5 from J, leaving 12 bases between them. CDR3 length: 12 amino acids. CDR1 and CDR2 from the germline V gene are WSHSY and SAAADI. CDR3 amino acids: CASTEQGNEQYF. CDR3 in DNA: TGCGCCAGCACCGAGCAGGGGAACGAGCAGTACTTC.

The V gene is TRBV5-1, the J gene TRBJ1-4; 7 bases fit TRBD1. CDR1 is SGHRS and CDR2 is YFSETQ in the germline V gene. J was trimmed by 3 bases and V by 4 bases; bases with no gene match: 9. The CDR3 spans 16 residues. The DNA for the CDR3 is TGCGCCAGCAGCACCCATACAGGGGTCTCTAATGAAAAACTGTTTTTT. Its translation is CASSTHTGVSNEKLFF.

The J gene is TRBJ2-3, the V gene TRBV7-9; 7 positions match TRBD2. V trimming: 5 bases; J trimming: 3 bases; junction bases outside the gene matches: 11. Germline CDR1 is SEHNR and CDR2 is FQNEAQ (reference sequence). The CDR3 has 16 residues. The CDR3 coding sequence is TGTGCCAGCAGCCCCCGCGGGGGAGGTAGGACAGATACGCAGTATTTT. Its translation: CASSPRGGGRTDTQYF.

The V gene is TRBV4-1, the J gene TRBJ2-3; D is ambiguous. The germline CDR1 and CDR2 sequences are MGHRA and YSYEKL. The germline V and J ends were trimmed by 1 base and 3 bases, with 14 bases remaining between them. The CDR3 length is 16 residues. The CDR3 nucleotides are TGCGCCAGCAGCCAAGGATTTGGCCTGGCAACAGATACGCAGTATTTT. This gives the protein CASSQGFGLATDTQYF.

V and J are TRBV7-9 and TRBJ1-4; D is unclear. CDR3 length: 13 residues. Germline V gene sequence: CDR1 SEHNR, CDR2 FQNEAQ (reference sequence). The V gene lost 5 bases and the J gene lost 10 bases, with 14 bases spanning the gap. CDR3 residues: CASSPRQTVKLFF. The DNA of the CDR3 is TGTGCCAGCAGCCCAAGACAAACTGTAAAACTGTTTTTT.

The genes are TRBV6-5 and TRBJ2-7; D might be TRBD1 (5 bases). The CDR3 spans 15 residues. Germline V CDR1 and CDR2: MNHEY, SVGAGI. Trimming left V 6 bases short and J 2 bases short, with 17 bases between. Here the CDR3 DNA reads TGTGCCAGCAGCCGAAAAGGGGCCCCACCCTACGAGCAGTACTTC. Translating gives CASSRKGAPPYEQYF.

The genes are TRBV27 and TRBJ1-2; D gene unclear. This CDR3 is built from 14 residues. V dropped 2 bases and J dropped 6 bases, with 13 bases sitting between them. The V gene's germline CDR1 is MNHEY and CDR2 SMNVEV (reference sequence). The CDR3 here is CASSLAGVADGYTF. The CDR3 coding sequence is TGTGCCAGCAGTTTAGCCGGGGTAGCCGATGGCTACACCTTC.

The chain is built from TRBV9 and TRBJ2-5, with D possibly TRBD2 on 5 matching bases. Germline V gene data show CDR1 as SGDLS and CDR2 as YYNGEE. The CDR3 consists of 15 residues. Trimming took 3 bases from V and 7 from J, leaving 19 bases between them. CDR3: CASSAGPFTRGTQYF. The CDR3 DNA reads TGTGCCAGCAGCGCCGGGCCTTTCACCCGGGGGACCCAGTACTTC.

This clone was seen a few times. The V call is TRBV7-9, the J call TRBJ2-5; TRBD1 aligns across 9 bases. The CDR3 length is 15 residues. V dropped 1 base and J dropped 3; count of bases not matched to a gene: 3. The V gene's germline CDR1 is SEHNR and CDR2 FQNEAQ (reference sequence). The CDR3 protein is CASSLVGQGKETQYF. The CDR3 DNA is TGTGCCAGCAGCTTAGTGGGACAGGGAAAAGAGACCCAGTACTTC.

This rearrangement joins TRBV5-5 to TRBJ1-1, with D possibly matching TRBD1 (6 bases). The V end was cut by 4 bases, the J end by 7 bases, with 20 bases between. This CDR3 spans 15 amino acids. In germline, CDR1 is SGHKS, CDR2 YYEKEE (reference sequence). The CDR3 DNA is TGTGCCAGCAGCCCCGCAGACAGGTTCGGAGGTGAAGCTTTCTTT. Its translation is CASSPADRFGGEAFF.

This chain links TRBV5-4 with TRBJ2-7; 10 bases are shared with TRBD2. Trimming cost V 3 bases and J 7 bases; bases outside gene matches: 10. This CDR3 comprises 15 residues. Germline V CDR1 and CDR2: SGHNT, YYREEE (reference sequence). The CDR3 coding sequence is TGTGCCAGCAGCTGGAGGAGCGGGGGGGTTGGAGAGCAGTACTTC. It encodes CASSWRSGGVGEQYF.

CDR3 sequence (DNA): TGTGCCAGCAGCAAAGAACAGGGGGCGCGTTACGAGCAGTACTTC. It specifies CASSKEQGARYEQYF. The chain joins TRBV2 to TRBJ2-7; 9 positions agree with TRBD1. Trimming at V came to 6 bases and at J to 4 bases, leaving 10 bases not matched to a gene. Germline-derived CDR1 and CDR2 are SNHLY and FYNNEI. The CDR3 is 15 residues long.

J is TRBJ1-2 and V is TRBV18; D gene unclear. The ends were cut back, 3 bases at V and 2 bases at J, with 13 bases in the middle. Germline V gene lookup returns CDR1 KGHSH and CDR2 LQKENI. The CDR3 length is 15 residues. CDR3 bases: TGTGCCAGCTCACCGCCGAGCGAGGGCAACTATGGCTACACCTTC. Amino acids: CASSPPSEGNYGYTF.

The chain recombines TRBV5-4 with TRBJ2-2; maybe TRBD1 (6 bases). This CDR3 region has 15 residues. From germline, CDR1 is SGHNT and CDR2 YYREEE (reference sequence). Trimming shortened V by 0 bases and J by 8 bases, and 14 bases separated the two germline ends. The CDR3 is CASSLADSLSGELFF. The CDR3 coding sequence is TGTGCCAGCAGCTTGGCGGACAGCCTCTCAGGGGAGCTGTTTTTT.

The chain combines TRBV4-2 with TRBJ2-7; TRBD1 is a possible D gene (5 bases). The CDR3 is made up of 15 amino acids. V lost 0 bases and J 2 bases, leaving 11 bases between the germline ends. The germline V gene encodes CDR1 LGHNA and CDR2 YNFKEQ. Here the CDR3 reads CASSQEQTETYEQYF. CDR3 bases: TGTGCCAGCAGCCAAGAACAGACAGAAACCTACGAGCAGTACTTC.

The chain joins TRBV7-6 to TRBJ2-7; 7 bases are shared with TRBD2. Per germline, CDR1 SGHVS and CDR2 FNYEAQ. J gave up 5 bases and V 3 bases, and 4 bases lay outside the gene matches. CDR3 length equals 13 residues. The CDR3 nucleotides read TGTGCCAGCAGCTTGTGGGGGGGAGACGAGCAGTACTTC. This encodes CASSLWGGDEQYF.

The chain recombines TRBV21-1 with TRBJ2-5; no DNA check was done on the table's D call, TRBD2. TRBV21-1 is marked as a pseudogene. The CDR3 covers 18 residues. The CDR3 nucleotides read TGTGCCAGCAGCAAACCCGGACTAGCGGGGGGGCGTCAAGAGACCCAGTACTTC. As protein: CASSKPGLAGGRQETQYF.

V and J are TRBV5-6 and TRBJ2-5, with D possibly being TRBD1 (6 bases). V was cut by 2 bases and J by 1 base, with 12 bases left in between. Germline CDR1 and CDR2: SGHDT and YYEEEE. The CDR3 has 15 residues. CDR3 bases: TGTGCCAGCAGCTTCAGATCGACAGGCCAAGAGACCCAGTACTTC. This encodes CASSFRSTGQETQYF.

The chain combines TRBV30 with TRBJ1-6; 8 bases match TRBD1. With 4 bases clipped from V and 9 bases from J, the junction kept 5 bases outside the gene matches. Germline values: CDR1 GTSNPN, CDR2 SVGIG (reference sequence). The CDR3 has 13 amino acids. The CDR3 nucleotides read TGTGCCTGGATCAGGGGGCTCGGTTCACCCCTCCACTTT. Protein sequence: CAWIRGLGSPLHF.

The V gene is TRBV27, the J gene TRBJ2-7, with TRBD2 as a possible D gene (5 bases). CDR3 length: 10 residues. CDR1 and CDR2 from the germline V gene are MNHEY and SMNVEV (reference sequence). The V and J ends lost 8 bases and 5 bases respectively, with 7 bases between them. The CDR3 region is CASGLHEQYF. In DNA, the CDR3 is TGTGCCAGCGGACTTCACGAGCAGTACTTC.

The genes are TRBV13 and TRBJ2-5; 7 nucleotides agree with TRBD1. V dropped 3 bases and J dropped 2; count of bases not matched to a gene: 6. Germline CDR1 PRHDT, CDR2 FYEKMQ (reference sequence). CDR3 length: 15 amino acids. CDR3 protein: CASSFRSGQQETQYF. In DNA form, the CDR3 reads TGTGCCAGCAGCTTCCGCTCGGGACAGCAAGAGACCCAGTACTTC.

The chain combines TRBV6-1 with TRBJ2-5; D may be TRBD2 (7 bases). The CDR3 runs 17 residues. V gave up 0 bases and J gave up 2 bases, with 16 bases separating them. CDR1 is MNHNS and CDR2 is SASEGT in the germline V gene. The CDR3, as DNA: TGTGCCAGCAGTGAAGCGATATGGGGGGGGCGACAAGAGACCCAGTACTTC. It specifies CASSEAIWGGRQETQYF.